This T cell receptor beta chain was profiled in a study of CD8+CD57+ T cells in acquired aplastic anemia. Overall study context: The mean DNA yield obtained from sorted CD4+ and CD8+ cells came to roughly 3.4 ug.

According to the study, genomic DNA was the template for TCR beta VDJ and CDR3 profiling. Using its own MiXCR run on the reads, TCRdb lists one record per CDR3 protein. The sample lists 130,000 or so distinct CDR3 sequences, over 55% occurring once. CDR3 size: 17 residues. J gave up 2 bases and V 0 bases, and 4 bases lay outside the gene matches. Germline loops: CDR1 LNHNV, CDR2 YYDKDF (reference sequence). Patients chosen for sequencing had shown CD8+CD57+ cell expansion by flow cytometry. Each patient carried a diagnosis of severe acquired aplastic anemia. This chain uses TRBV15 with TRBJ2-5; 12 nucleotides match TRBD2. The specimen was sorted CD4+, CD8+, or CD8+CD57+ T cells (not recorded which) from PBMCs. The receptor was isolated from a human donor with aplastic anemia. The CDR3 DNA follows: TGTGCCACCAGCAGAGATCGGACTAGCGGGGAACAAGAGACCCAGTACTTC. Amino acids: CATSRDRTSGEQETQYF.